This T cell receptor (beta chain) was profiled in a study of response to subunit inactivated influenza vaccine listed by TCRdb under 2018. For the study in its entirety: Deep quantitative profiling of the T cell receptor repertoire was used in the study to follow responses to a trivalent subunit inactivated influenza vaccine. What the authors observed across the whole study: The authors proposed that each seasonal influenza vaccination may bring in only a limited number of new T cells.

Libraries came from RT-PCR. The data were produced on an Illumina HiSeq 2500. TCRdb applied fastp at Q25 and MiXCR to the public reads, then kept only in-frame beta chains. Each CDR3 protein appears once, grouped with its most common genes and DNA. The sample table records some 520,000 distinct CDR3 sequences; 16% of these occur just once. The top ten clonotypes cover approximately 3% of the sample. Concerning this clonotype: Its cognate antigen has yet to be identified. There are no base qualities to consult, and no much larger clone falls within one base.

V is cut back by 0 bases and J by 5 bases, with 7 bases in the junction unmatched. Taken from the germline V gene, the CDR1 and CDR2 loops are ENHRY and SYGVKD. The CDR3 spans 16 residues, from the cysteine through the phenylalanine. The read is trimmed to its CDR3 DNA, 48 bases read in frame from base 1. This receptor was taken from a man aged 50 to 69 who received an inactivated influenza vaccine. Donor details come from another sample of the same person, matched by shared clones. The chain joins TRBV10-3 to TRBJ2-1; 7 bases in between match TRBD2. The sample in question was CD4+ T cells sorted from PBMCs, obtained less than 30 months after vaccination. CDR3 region: CAISESGTGGDNEQFF. At the DNA level, the sequence is TGTGCCATCAGTGAGTCGGGGACGGGAGGCGACAATGAGCAGTTCTTC.